This TCR beta chain stems from a study of glioma-infiltrating T cells. Study-level information: Sequencing aimed for about 4- to 11-fold coverage of 750,000 to 1,000,000 peripheral T cells.

This CDR3 has 16 residues. V dropped 1 base and J dropped 3 bases, with 14 bases sitting between them. The germline V gene has CDR1 LGHNA and CDR2 YNFKEQ. For this clonotype: What it recognizes is unknown.

The study's findings and limits: Signature shared blood CDR3 motifs were enriched in low-divergence and depleted in high-divergence patients. Only very few CDR3 sequences appeared in both tissue and blood.

The iRepertoire nested amplicon-rescue multiplex PCR amplified TCR alpha and beta CDR3s from RNA. Each CDR3 protein is one row after TCRdb ran MiXCR on the multiplex PCR reads. The sample shows 300,000 to 450,000 distinct CDR3 sequences, approximately 42% of them seen only once. The chain couples TRBV4-2 to TRBJ2-3; D possibly corresponds to TRBD1 (5 bases). Sequenced sample: glioma tissue, nonneoplastic brain tissue, or PBMCs (not recorded which). The clonotype comes from a human donor with low-grade glioma or glioblastoma, undergoing nonglioma brain surgery, or in good health (not recorded which). DNA for the CDR3: TGTGCCAGCAGCCAAGGTGGCGGACAATCTACAGATACGCAGTATTTT. The encoded protein is CASSQGGGQSTDTQYF.